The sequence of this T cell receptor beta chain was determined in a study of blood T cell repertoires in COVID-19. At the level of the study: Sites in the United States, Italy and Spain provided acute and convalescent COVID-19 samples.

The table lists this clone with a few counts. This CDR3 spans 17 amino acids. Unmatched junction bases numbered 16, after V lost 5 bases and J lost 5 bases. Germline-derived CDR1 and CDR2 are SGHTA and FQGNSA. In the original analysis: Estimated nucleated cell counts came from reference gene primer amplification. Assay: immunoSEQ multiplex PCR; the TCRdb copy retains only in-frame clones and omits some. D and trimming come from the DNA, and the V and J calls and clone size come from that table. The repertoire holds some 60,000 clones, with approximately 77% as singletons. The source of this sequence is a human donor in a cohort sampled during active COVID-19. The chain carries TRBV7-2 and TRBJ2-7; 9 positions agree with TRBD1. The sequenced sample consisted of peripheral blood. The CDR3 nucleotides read TGTGCCAGCAGCGGCCAACCGCCGGGACAGGGTTCCCACGAGCAGTACTTC. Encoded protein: CASSGQPPGQGSHEQYF.